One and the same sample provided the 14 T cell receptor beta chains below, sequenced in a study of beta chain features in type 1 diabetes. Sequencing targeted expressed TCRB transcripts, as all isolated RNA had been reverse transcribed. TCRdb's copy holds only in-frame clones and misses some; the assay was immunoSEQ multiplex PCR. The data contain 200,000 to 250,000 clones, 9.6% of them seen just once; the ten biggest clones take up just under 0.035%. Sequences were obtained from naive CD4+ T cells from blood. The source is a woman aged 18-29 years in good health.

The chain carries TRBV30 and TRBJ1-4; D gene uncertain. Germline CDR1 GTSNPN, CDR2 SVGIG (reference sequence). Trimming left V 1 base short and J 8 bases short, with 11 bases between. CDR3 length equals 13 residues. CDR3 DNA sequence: TGTGCCTGGAGTGAGGGCCGGGGAGAAAAACTGTTTTTT. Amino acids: CAWSEGRGEKLFF.

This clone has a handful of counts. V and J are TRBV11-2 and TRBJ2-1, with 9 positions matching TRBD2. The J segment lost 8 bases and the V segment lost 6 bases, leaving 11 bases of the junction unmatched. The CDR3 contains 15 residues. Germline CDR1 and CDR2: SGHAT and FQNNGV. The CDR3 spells CASSSHSGRTDEQFF. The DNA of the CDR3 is TGTGCCAGCAGTTCTCATAGCGGGAGAACGGATGAGCAGTTCTTC.

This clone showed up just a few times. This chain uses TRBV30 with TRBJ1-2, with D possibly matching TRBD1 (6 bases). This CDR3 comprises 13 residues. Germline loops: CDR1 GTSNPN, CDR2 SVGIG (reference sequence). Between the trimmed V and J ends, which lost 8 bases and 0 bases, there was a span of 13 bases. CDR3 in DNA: TGTGCCAGTACAGGGAAAGCTAACTATGGCTACACCTTC. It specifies CASTGKANYGYTF.

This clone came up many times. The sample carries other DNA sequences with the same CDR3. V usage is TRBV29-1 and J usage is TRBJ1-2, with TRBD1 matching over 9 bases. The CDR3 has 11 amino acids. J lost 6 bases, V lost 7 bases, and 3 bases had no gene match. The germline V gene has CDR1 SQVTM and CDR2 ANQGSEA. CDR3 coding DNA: TGCAGCGGAACAGGGGGCGATGGCTACACCTTC. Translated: CSGTGGDGYTF.

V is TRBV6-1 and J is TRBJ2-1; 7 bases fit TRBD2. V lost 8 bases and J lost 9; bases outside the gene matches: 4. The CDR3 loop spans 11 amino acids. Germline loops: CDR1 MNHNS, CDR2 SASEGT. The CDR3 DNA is TGTGCCAGCGCAGCGGGAAGTGAGCAGTTCTTC. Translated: CASAAGSEQFF.

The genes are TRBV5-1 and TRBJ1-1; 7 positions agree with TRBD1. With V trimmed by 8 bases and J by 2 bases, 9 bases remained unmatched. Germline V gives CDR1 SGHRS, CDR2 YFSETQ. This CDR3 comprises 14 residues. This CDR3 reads CASSSDRANTEAFF. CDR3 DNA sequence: TGCGCCAGTTCTTCCGACAGGGCCAACACTGAAGCTTTCTTT.

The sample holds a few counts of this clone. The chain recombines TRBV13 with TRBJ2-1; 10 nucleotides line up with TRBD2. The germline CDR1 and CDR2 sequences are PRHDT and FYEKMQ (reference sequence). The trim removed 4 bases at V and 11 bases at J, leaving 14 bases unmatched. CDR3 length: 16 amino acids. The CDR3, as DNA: TGTGCCAGCAGCTCGAAAATAGGGGGACTAGCGAGCCAGCAGTTCTTC. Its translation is CASSSKIGGLASQQFF.

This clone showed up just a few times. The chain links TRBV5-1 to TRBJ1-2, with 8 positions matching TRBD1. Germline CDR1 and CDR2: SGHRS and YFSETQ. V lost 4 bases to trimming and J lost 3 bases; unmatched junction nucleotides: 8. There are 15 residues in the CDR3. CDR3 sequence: CASSASTGVHYGYTF. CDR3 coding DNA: TGCGCCAGCAGCGCTTCGACAGGGGTGCACTATGGCTACACCTTC.

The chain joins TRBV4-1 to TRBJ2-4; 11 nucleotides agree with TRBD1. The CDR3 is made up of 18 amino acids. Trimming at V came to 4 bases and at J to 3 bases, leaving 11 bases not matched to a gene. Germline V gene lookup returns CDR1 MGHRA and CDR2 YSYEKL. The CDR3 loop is CASSRTGGEPTRKNIQYF. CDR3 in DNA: TGCGCCAGCAGCCGGACAGGGGGCGAACCCACACGCAAAAACATTCAGTACTTC.

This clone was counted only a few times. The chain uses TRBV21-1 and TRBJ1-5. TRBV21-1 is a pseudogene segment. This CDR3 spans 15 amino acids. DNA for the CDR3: TGTGCCAGCAGCATCAGAAGGGGGGGAAATCAGCCCCAGCATTTT. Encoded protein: CASSIRRGGNQPQHF.

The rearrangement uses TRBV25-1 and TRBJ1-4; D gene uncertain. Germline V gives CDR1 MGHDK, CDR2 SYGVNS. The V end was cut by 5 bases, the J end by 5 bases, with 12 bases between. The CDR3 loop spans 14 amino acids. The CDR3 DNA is TGTGCCAGCAGTAAAGGTGGAGGGAATGAAAAACTGTTTTTT. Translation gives CASSKGGGNEKLFF.

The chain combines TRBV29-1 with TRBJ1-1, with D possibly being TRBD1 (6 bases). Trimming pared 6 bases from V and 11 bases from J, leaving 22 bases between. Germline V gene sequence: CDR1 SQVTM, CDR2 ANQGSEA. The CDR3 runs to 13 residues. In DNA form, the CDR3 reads TGCAGCGTCACACCAGGGGCGACCGGAGCGGCTTTCTTT. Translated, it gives CSVTPGATGAAFF.

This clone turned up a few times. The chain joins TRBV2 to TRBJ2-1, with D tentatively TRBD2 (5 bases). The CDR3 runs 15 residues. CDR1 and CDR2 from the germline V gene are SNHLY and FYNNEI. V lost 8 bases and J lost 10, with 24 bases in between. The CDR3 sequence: CASRRHKGLAAEQFF. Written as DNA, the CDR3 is TGTGCCAGCCGGCGCCATAAAGGGCTAGCTGCCGAGCAGTTCTTC. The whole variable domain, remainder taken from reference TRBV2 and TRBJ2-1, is EPEVTQTPSHQVTQMGQEVILRCVPISNHLYFYWYRQILGQKVEFLVSFYNNEISEKSEIFDDQFSVERPDGSNFTLKIRSTKLEDSAMYFCASRRHKGLAAEQFFGPGTRLTVL.

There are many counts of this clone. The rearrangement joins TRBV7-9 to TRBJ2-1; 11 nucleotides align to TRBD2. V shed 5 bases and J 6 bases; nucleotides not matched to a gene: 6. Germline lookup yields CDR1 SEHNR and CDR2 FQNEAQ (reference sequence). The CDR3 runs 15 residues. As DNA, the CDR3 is TGTGCCAGCAGCAGTATAGCGGGAGGGCCCAATGAGCAGTTCTTC. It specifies CASSSIAGGPNEQFF.